This TCR beta chain was captured by sequencing in a study of blood T cell repertoires in COVID-19. V shed 4 bases and J 7 bases; nucleotides not matched to a gene: 7. CDR3 length: 15 residues. Germline V lookup: CDR1 KGHDR, CDR2 SFDVKD. Method: immunoSEQ multiplex PCR; TCRdb's copy keeps in-frame clones and lacks some. The repertoire holds about 82,000 clones, with roughly 80% as singletons. This TCR came from a woman aged 40 to 49 with active or convalescent COVID-19. The V gene is TRBV24-1, the J gene TRBJ2-2, with 8 positions matching TRBD1. What was sequenced was peripheral blood. CDR3: CATSDPWTGFGELFF. CDR3 DNA sequence: TGTGCCACCAGTGACCCGTGGACAGGGTTCGGGGAGCTGTTTTTT.